This is a list of T cell receptor beta chains from one sample in a study of blood T cell repertoires in COVID-19. Profiled with immunoSEQ multiplex PCR; TCRdb holds only in-frame clones, not every one. The table records approximately 300,000 clones, roughly 90% of them present only once. The sequenced sample consisted of peripheral blood. The receptor set was obtained from a man between 18 and 35 years old who had recovered from COVID-19. Each CDR3 is given with its conserved first and last residue. Fields, in order: J gene, D gene, V gene, clone size, CDR3 DNA, CDR3 protein. D genes are given only for firm matches. Not every row has a clone size; where given, it reads once, few, many or a size class.

J gene: TRBJ1-2; D gene: .; V gene: TRBV13; clone size: .; CDR3 DNA: TGTGCCAGCAGCTCAGAAAGAGGTTCCTATGGCTACACCTTC; CDR3 protein: CASSSERGSYGYTF
J gene: TRBJ2-2; D gene: .; V gene: TRBV6-5; clone size: .; CDR3 DNA: TGTGCCAGCAGTTATGGAGAGAACACCGGGGAGCTGTTTTTT; CDR3 protein: CASSYGENTGELFF
J gene: TRBJ2-3; D gene: TRBD2; V gene: TRBV3-1/TRBV3-2; clone size: .; CDR3 DNA: TGTGCCAGCAGCCAAGGACTAGCGGGGGGCCACGAGGGGTTAGATACGCAGTATTTT; CDR3 protein: CASSQGLAGGHEGLDTQYF
J gene: TRBJ1-2; D gene: .; V gene: TRBV7-9; clone size: once; CDR3 DNA: TGTGCCAGCAGCCCCCTTGAGGGTACATACTATGGCTACACCTTC; CDR3 protein: CASSPLEGTYYGYTF
J gene: TRBJ2-1; D gene: TRBD2; V gene: TRBV3-1/TRBV3-2; clone size: few; CDR3 DNA: TGTGCCAGCAGGCTAGCGGGGGGTGAGCAGTTCTTC; CDR3 protein: CASRLAGGEQFF
J gene: TRBJ2-3; D gene: .; V gene: TRBV5-1; clone size: .; CDR3 DNA: TGCGCCAGCAGCTTGATGGGGCTTTACACAGATACGCAGTATTTT; CDR3 protein: CASSLMGLYTDTQYF
J gene: TRBJ2-7; D gene: TRBD2; V gene: TRBV6-5; clone size: .; CDR3 DNA: TGTGCCAGCAGACCCGCGAGCGGGAGGGCCGGGGAGCAGTACTTC; CDR3 protein: CASRPASGRAGEQYF
J gene: TRBJ2-7; D gene: .; V gene: TRBV6-2/TRBV6-3; clone size: .; CDR3 DNA: TGTGCCAGCAGTTACCGGGCGGGACGACCCTACGAGCAGTACTTC; CDR3 protein: CASSYRAGRPYEQYF
J gene: TRBJ2-7; D gene: .; V gene: TRBV7-6; clone size: few; CDR3 DNA: TGTGCCAGCAGCTTGGGAACAGGCTCTACCTACGAGCAGTACTTC; CDR3 protein: CASSLGTGSTYEQYF
J gene: TRBJ2-1; D gene: TRBD1; V gene: TRBV6-4; clone size: .; CDR3 DNA: TGTGCCAGCAGTGACTGGAGTACCGGGACAGATAGCAATGAGCAGTTCTTC; CDR3 protein: CASSDWSTGTDSNEQFF
J gene: TRBJ2-1; D gene: .; V gene: TRBV5-1; clone size: .; CDR3 DNA: TGCGCCAGCAGCTCGCTTGTGGCCACGGAGCAGTTCTTC; CDR3 protein: CASSSLVATEQFF
J gene: TRBJ2-2; D gene: TRBD2; V gene: TRBV3-1/TRBV3-2; clone size: .; CDR3 DNA: TGTGCCAGCAGCCCCTCTAGCGGGAGGGAGACCGGGGAGCTGTTTTTT; CDR3 protein: CASSPSSGRETGELFF
J gene: TRBJ1-5; D gene: TRBD1; V gene: TRBV27; clone size: once; CDR3 DNA: TGTGCCAGCATCCCTATCGACAGGGAAAATAGCAATCAGCCCCAGCATTTT; CDR3 protein: CASIPIDRENSNQPQHF
J gene: TRBJ2-2; D gene: .; V gene: TRBV19; clone size: .; CDR3 DNA: TGTGCCAGTAATCTCCCCAACGGCAGGGACTACACCGGGGAGCTGTTTTTT; CDR3 protein: CASNLPNGRDYTGELFF
J gene: TRBJ2-7; D gene: TRBD1; V gene: TRBV4-1; clone size: .; CDR3 DNA: TGCGCCAGCAGCCAAGGACATACCGTGGGGACAGGGCCGCACGAGCAGTACTTC; CDR3 protein: CASSQGHTVGTGPHEQYF
J gene: TRBJ1-1; D gene: TRBD1; V gene: TRBV19; clone size: .; CDR3 DNA: TGTGCCAGTAGGAACCGGGACAGGGGCGCGTATACTGAAGCTTTCTTT; CDR3 protein: CASRNRDRGAYTEAFF
J gene: TRBJ1-2; D gene: .; V gene: TRBV2; clone size: .; CDR3 DNA: TGTGCCAGCAGTCCGGGGACTTTTCGGGAGGTTGGCTACACCTTC; CDR3 protein: CASSPGTFREVGYTF
J gene: TRBJ2-1; D gene: .; V gene: TRBV29-1; clone size: .; CDR3 DNA: TGCAGCGTTGGGGGACTCCCCAATGAGCAGTTCTTC; CDR3 protein: CSVGGLPNEQFF
J gene: TRBJ1-4; D gene: .; V gene: TRBV24-1; clone size: once; CDR3 DNA: TGTGCCACCAGTGATTTATCGGGAAAACTGTTTTTT; CDR3 protein: CATSDLSGKLFF
J gene: TRBJ2-2; D gene: .; V gene: TRBV2; clone size: .; CDR3 DNA: TGTGCCAGCACCGGGAGTGGGGGGGAGCTGTTTTTT; CDR3 protein: CASTGSGGELFF
J gene: TRBJ1-1; D gene: .; V gene: TRBV9; clone size: .; CDR3 DNA: TGTGCCAGCAGCCCCTGGGACACCCCCACTGAAGCTTTCTTT; CDR3 protein: CASSPWDTPTEAFF
J gene: TRBJ2-7; D gene: TRBD1; V gene: TRBV19; clone size: few; CDR3 DNA: TGTGCCAGTAGTAACCGGGACAGGGGGCTATACGAGCAGTACTTC; CDR3 protein: CASSNRDRGLYEQYF
J gene: TRBJ2-7; D gene: .; V gene: TRBV6-5; clone size: .; CDR3 DNA: TGTGCCAGCAGTTACTCAACAGGCTACGAGCAGTACTTC; CDR3 protein: CASSYSTGYEQYF
J gene: TRBJ1-1; D gene: TRBD1; V gene: TRBV6-5; clone size: .; CDR3 DNA: TGTGCCAGCAGTTACGTGACAGGGGGCAACACTGAAGCTTTCTTT; CDR3 protein: CASSYVTGGNTEAFF
J gene: TRBJ2-1; D gene: TRBD2; V gene: TRBV6-6; clone size: .; CDR3 DNA: TGTGCCAGCAGCACCTCGGGGGGCTCCTACAATGAGCAGTTCTTC; CDR3 protein: CASSTSGGSYNEQFF
J gene: TRBJ2-1; D gene: TRBD2; V gene: TRBV29-1; clone size: once; CDR3 DNA: TGCAGCGTTGCGGGTAGCGGGAGGGCTAAGCAGTTCTTC; CDR3 protein: CSVAGSGRAKQFF
J gene: TRBJ2-7; D gene: .; V gene: TRBV30; clone size: .; CDR3 DNA: TGTGCCTGGAATGGATACAGAGACTACGAGCAGTACTTC; CDR3 protein: CAWNGYRDYEQYF
J gene: TRBJ2-1; D gene: .; V gene: TRBV18; clone size: .; CDR3 DNA: TGTGCCAGCTCACCATTAGGAGTGGACAATGAGCAGTTCTTC; CDR3 protein: CASSPLGVDNEQFF
J gene: TRBJ1-2; D gene: .; V gene: TRBV15; clone size: once; CDR3 DNA: TGTGCCACCAGCAGAGATAGGGGTGACTATGGCTACACCTTC; CDR3 protein: CATSRDRGDYGYTF
J gene: TRBJ2-3; D gene: TRBD1; V gene: TRBV5-1; clone size: .; CDR3 DNA: TGCGCCAGCAGCTCGTCCGGGACAGCCACAGATACGCAGTATTTT; CDR3 protein: CASSSSGTATDTQYF
J gene: TRBJ1-1; D gene: TRBD1; V gene: TRBV19; clone size: .; CDR3 DNA: TGTGCCAGTAGTACTTACGACAGGGAAACGACGGACACTGAAGCTTTCTTT; CDR3 protein: CASSTYDRETTDTEAFF
J gene: TRBJ1-5; D gene: TRBD1; V gene: TRBV19; clone size: .; CDR3 DNA: TGTGCCAGTAGTACCAACGACAGGGTAGGCAATCAGCCCCAGCATTTT; CDR3 protein: CASSTNDRVGNQPQHF
J gene: TRBJ2-7; D gene: TRBD1; V gene: TRBV7-9; clone size: .; CDR3 DNA: TGTGCCAGCGGGGGGGACAGGGCCTACGAGCAGTACTTC; CDR3 protein: CASGGDRAYEQYF
J gene: TRBJ2-2; D gene: .; V gene: TRBV2; clone size: .; CDR3 DNA: TGTGCCAGCAGTGACAGGGGTTCGGTGAACACCGGGGAGCTGTTTTTT; CDR3 protein: CASSDRGSVNTGELFF
J gene: TRBJ2-2; D gene: .; V gene: TRBV18; clone size: .; CDR3 DNA: TGTGCCAGCTCACCCGATCCTTCCAGGGACACCGGGGAGCTGTTTTTT; CDR3 protein: CASSPDPSRDTGELFF
J gene: TRBJ2-2; D gene: TRBD2; V gene: TRBV6-6; clone size: .; CDR3 DNA: TGTGCCAGCAGTCTTCGCGGGGCGGGAGGGCCGTTCGGGGAGCTGTTTTTT; CDR3 protein: CASSLRGAGGPFGELFF
J gene: TRBJ2-5; D gene: TRBD1; V gene: TRBV18; clone size: .; CDR3 DNA: TGTGCCAGCTCACCTGACAGGGGACAAGAGACCCAGTACTTC; CDR3 protein: CASSPDRGQETQYF
J gene: TRBJ2-1; D gene: TRBD1; V gene: TRBV7-9; clone size: .; CDR3 DNA: TGTGCCAGCCACCGGGACAGCCACAATGAGCAGTTCTTC; CDR3 protein: CASHRDSHNEQFF
J gene: TRBJ1-1; D gene: .; V gene: TRBV6-5; clone size: .; CDR3 DNA: TGTGCCAGCAGTTTTCAGGGGAACACTGAAGCTTTCTTT; CDR3 protein: CASSFQGNTEAFF
J gene: TRBJ1-1; D gene: TRBD1; V gene: TRBV19; clone size: .; CDR3 DNA: TGTGCCAGTACCCTGGACAGGAGCACTGAAGCTTTCTTT; CDR3 protein: CASTLDRSTEAFF
J gene: TRBJ2-7; D gene: .; V gene: TRBV4-1; clone size: few; CDR3 DNA: TGCGCCAGCAGTCAAGGGCCTTCTAGTGAGCAGTACTTC; CDR3 protein: CASSQGPSSEQYF
J gene: TRBJ2-7; D gene: .; V gene: TRBV7-9; clone size: .; CDR3 DNA: TGTGCCAGCAGCTTAGTATCGGCGGCGGTGTACTTC; CDR3 protein: CASSLVSAAVYF
J gene: TRBJ2-2; D gene: .; V gene: TRBV27; clone size: .; CDR3 DNA: TGTGCCAGCAGTCCAACCTTCAGGGGGGACACCGGGGAGCTGTTTTTT; CDR3 protein: CASSPTFRGDTGELFF
J gene: TRBJ2-3; D gene: .; V gene: TRBV5-4; clone size: .; CDR3 DNA: TGTGCCAGCAGCTTAAACAGGGTAAAAGATACGCAGTATTTT; CDR3 protein: CASSLNRVKDTQYF
J gene: TRBJ2-1; D gene: TRBD1; V gene: TRBV27; clone size: .; CDR3 DNA: TGTGCCAGCAGTTCTCGACAGGGTGAGTCTGTGAGTTACAATGAGCAGTTCTTC; CDR3 protein: CASSSRQGESVSYNEQFF
J gene: TRBJ2-7; D gene: TRBD2; V gene: TRBV11-1; clone size: once; CDR3 DNA: TGTGCCAGCAGCCGCCGGACTAGCGGGAACCTCGAGCAGTACTTC; CDR3 protein: CASSRRTSGNLEQYF
J gene: TRBJ2-7; D gene: .; V gene: TRBV5-5; clone size: once; CDR3 DNA: TGTGCCAGCAGCAGGGTTGGGGCCTATAGTTTAGGCTACGAGCAGTACTTC; CDR3 protein: CASSRVGAYSLGYEQYF
J gene: TRBJ2-7; D gene: .; V gene: TRBV6-5; clone size: .; CDR3 DNA: TGTGCCAGCGGGCTCGCGTTATCCTACGAGCAGTACTTC; CDR3 protein: CASGLALSYEQYF
J gene: TRBJ2-1; D gene: .; V gene: TRBV5-3; clone size: .; CDR3 DNA: TGTGCCAGAAGCGCAGCGCGGTCAAGCTCCTACAATGAGCAGTTCTTC; CDR3 protein: CARSAARSSSYNEQFF
J gene: TRBJ1-2; D gene: TRBD1; V gene: TRBV7-2; clone size: .; CDR3 DNA: TGTGCCAGCAGCCTGATCGACAGGGCTTCCTATGGCTACACCTTC; CDR3 protein: CASSLIDRASYGYTF
J gene: TRBJ2-7; D gene: TRBD1; V gene: TRBV24-1; clone size: .; CDR3 DNA: TGTGCCACCAGTGATTCCGGACAGGGAGGCGGGCAGTACTTC; CDR3 protein: CATSDSGQGGGQYF
J gene: TRBJ1-4; D gene: .; V gene: TRBV10-3; clone size: .; CDR3 DNA: TGTGCCATCAGTGCGGGAGACCCTATCGATGAAAAACTGTTTTTT; CDR3 protein: CAISAGDPIDEKLFF
J gene: TRBJ1-1; D gene: TRBD1; V gene: TRBV19; clone size: .; CDR3 DNA: TGTGCCACGACTCAGGGGGGAACTGAAGCTTTCTTT; CDR3 protein: CATTQGGTEAFF